This TCR beta chain derives from a study of glioma-infiltrating T cells. The CDR3 is 18 residues long. Germline V gene sequence: CDR1 SGHRS, CDR2 YFSETQ. The V end lost 0 bases, the J end lost 1 base, and 17 bases lay between the germline ends. Study-wide results and caveats: CDR3 overlap between tissue and blood was very small. Above-expected tissue-blood divergence occurred in all gliomas, most in low-grade ones.

TCR alpha and beta CDR3 regions were amplified from RNA using iRepertoire nested multiplex PCR. Input was roughly 95-400 ng of tissue mRNA or PBMC total RNA. TCRdb independently ran MiXCR on the multiplex PCR reads; one entry per CDR3 protein. This table has tens of thousands of distinct CDR3 sequences, about 40% appearing once. On this clonotype itself: Its target is unknown. A read error may be the cause here, since a much bigger clone is one base away.

The source is a human donor with low-grade glioma or glioblastoma, undergoing nonglioma brain surgery, or in good health (not recorded which). Sequenced input: glioma tissue, nonneoplastic brain tissue, or PBMCs (not recorded which). The chain has TRBV5-1 and TRBJ2-1; D not resolved. CDR3: CASSLDSLGLGSYNEQFF. Here the CDR3 DNA reads TGCGCCAGCAGCTTGGACAGTTTAGGGCTAGGGTCCTACAATGAGCAGTTCTTC. The variable domain in full, with the rest retrieved from reference TRBV5-1 and TRBJ2-1, is KAGVTQTPRYLIKTRGQQVTLSCSPISGHRSVSWYQQTPGQGLQFLFEYFSETQRNKGNFPGRFSGRQFSNSRSEMNVSTLELGDSALYLCASSLDSLGLGSYNEQFFGPGTRLTVL.